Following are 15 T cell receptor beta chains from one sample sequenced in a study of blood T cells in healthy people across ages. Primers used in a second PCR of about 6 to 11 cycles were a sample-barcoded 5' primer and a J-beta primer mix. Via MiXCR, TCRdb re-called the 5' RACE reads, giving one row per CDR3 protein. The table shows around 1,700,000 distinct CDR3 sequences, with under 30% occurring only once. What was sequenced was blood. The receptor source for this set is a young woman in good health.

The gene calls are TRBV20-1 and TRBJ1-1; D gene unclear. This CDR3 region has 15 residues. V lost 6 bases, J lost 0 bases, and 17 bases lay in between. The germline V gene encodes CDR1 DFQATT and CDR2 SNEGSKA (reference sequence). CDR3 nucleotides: TGCAGTGCCAACGGAGGTGGTCCCATGAACACTGAAGCTTTCTTT. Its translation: CSANGGGPMNTEAFF.

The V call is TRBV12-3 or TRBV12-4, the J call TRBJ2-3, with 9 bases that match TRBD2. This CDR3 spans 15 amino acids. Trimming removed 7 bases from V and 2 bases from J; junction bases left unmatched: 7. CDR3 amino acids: CASIQAGGDTDTQYF. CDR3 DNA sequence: TGTGCCAGCATCCAAGCGGGGGGCGACACAGATACGCAGTATTTT.

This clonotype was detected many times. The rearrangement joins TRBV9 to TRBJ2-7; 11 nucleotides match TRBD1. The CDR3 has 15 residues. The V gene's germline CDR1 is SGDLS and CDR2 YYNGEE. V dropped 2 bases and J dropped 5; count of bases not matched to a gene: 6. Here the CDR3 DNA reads TGTGCCAGCAGCGTCGCAGGACAGGGGGCCCACGAGCAGTACTTC. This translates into CASSVAGQGAHEQYF.

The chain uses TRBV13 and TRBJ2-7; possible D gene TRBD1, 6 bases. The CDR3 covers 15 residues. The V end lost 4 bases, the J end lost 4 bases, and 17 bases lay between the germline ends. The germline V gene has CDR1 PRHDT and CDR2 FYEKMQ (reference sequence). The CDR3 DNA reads TGTGCCAGCAGCTCGAAACCTCCCCAGGGGTACGAGCAGTACTTC. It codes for CASSSKPPQGYEQYF. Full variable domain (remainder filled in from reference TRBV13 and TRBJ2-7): AAGVIQSPRHLIKEKRETATLKCYPIPRHDTVYWYQQGPGQDPQFLISFYEKMQSDKGSIPDRFSAQQFSDYHSELNMSSLELGDSALYFCASSSKPPQGYEQYFGPGTRLTVT.

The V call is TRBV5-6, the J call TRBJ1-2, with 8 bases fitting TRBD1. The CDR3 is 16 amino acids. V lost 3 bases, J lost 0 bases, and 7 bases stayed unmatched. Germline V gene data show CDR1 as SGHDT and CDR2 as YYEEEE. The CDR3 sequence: CASSYLGTGANYGYTF. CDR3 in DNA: TGTGCCAGCAGCTACCTTGGGACAGGAGCTAACTATGGCTACACCTTC.

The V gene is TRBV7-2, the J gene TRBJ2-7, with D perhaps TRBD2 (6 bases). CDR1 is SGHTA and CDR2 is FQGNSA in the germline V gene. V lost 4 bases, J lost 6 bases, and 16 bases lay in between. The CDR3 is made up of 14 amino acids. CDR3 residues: CASSSSAISFEQYF. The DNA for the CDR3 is TGTGCCAGCAGCTCTAGCGCAATATCTTTCGAGCAGTACTTC.

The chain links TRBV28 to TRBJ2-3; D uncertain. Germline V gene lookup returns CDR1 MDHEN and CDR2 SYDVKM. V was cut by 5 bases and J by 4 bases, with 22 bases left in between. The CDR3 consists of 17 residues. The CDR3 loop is CASSPPISSVSSDTQYF. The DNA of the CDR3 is TGTGCCAGCAGTCCCCCCATTTCCAGCGTAAGTTCAGATACGCAGTATTTT.

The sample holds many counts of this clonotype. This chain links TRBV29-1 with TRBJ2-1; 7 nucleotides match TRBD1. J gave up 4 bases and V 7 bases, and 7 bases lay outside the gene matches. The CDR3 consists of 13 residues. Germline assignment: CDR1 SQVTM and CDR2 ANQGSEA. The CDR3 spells CSGGTAQYNEQFF. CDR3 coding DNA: TGCAGCGGAGGGACAGCCCAGTACAATGAGCAGTTCTTC.

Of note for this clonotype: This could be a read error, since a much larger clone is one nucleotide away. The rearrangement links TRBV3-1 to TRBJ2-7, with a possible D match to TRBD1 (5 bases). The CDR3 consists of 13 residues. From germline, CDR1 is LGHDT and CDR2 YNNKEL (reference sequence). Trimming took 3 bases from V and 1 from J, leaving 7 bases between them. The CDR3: CASSQRQSYEQYF. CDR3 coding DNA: TGTGCCAGCAGCCAGAGACAGTCCTACGAGCAGTACTTC.

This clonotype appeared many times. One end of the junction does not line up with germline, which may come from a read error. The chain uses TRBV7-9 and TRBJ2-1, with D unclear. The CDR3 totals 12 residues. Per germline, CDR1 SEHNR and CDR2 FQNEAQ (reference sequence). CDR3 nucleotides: TGCGCCAGCAGCTTGGTGGACAATGAGCAGTTCTTC. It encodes CASSLVDNEQFF.

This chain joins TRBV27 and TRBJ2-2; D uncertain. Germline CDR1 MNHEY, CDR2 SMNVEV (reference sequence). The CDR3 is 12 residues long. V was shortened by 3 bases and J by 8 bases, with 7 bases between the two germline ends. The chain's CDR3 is CASSFNEGELFF. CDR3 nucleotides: TGTGCCAGCAGTTTTAACGAAGGGGAGCTGTTTTTT.

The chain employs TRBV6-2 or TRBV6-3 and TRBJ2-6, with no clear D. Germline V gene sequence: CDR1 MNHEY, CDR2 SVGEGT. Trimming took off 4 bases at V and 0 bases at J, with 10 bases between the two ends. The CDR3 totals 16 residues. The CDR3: CASSSPDSSGANVLTF. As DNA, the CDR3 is TGTGCCAGCAGTTCTCCCGATAGCTCTGGGGCCAACGTCCTGACTTTC.

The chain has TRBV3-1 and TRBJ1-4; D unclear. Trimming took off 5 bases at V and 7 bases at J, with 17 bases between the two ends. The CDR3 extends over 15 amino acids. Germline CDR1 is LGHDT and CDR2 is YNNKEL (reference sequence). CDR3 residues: CASSARVSWGEKLFF. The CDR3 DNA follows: TGTGCCAGCAGCGCGCGAGTAAGCTGGGGTGAAAAACTGTTTTTT.

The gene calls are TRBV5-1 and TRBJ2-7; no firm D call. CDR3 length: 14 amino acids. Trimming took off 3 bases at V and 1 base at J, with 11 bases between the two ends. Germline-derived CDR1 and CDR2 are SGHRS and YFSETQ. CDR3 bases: TGCGCCAGCAGCTGGCTGTCCACTTCCTACGAGCAGTACTTC. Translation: CASSWLSTSYEQYF.

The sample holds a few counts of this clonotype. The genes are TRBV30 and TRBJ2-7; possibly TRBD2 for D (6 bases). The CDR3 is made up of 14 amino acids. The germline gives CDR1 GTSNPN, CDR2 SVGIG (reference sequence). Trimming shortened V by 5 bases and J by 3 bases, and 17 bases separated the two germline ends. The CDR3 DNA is TGTGCCTGGTCTCCCGGGACTTTAAGCTACGAGCAGTACTTC. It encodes CAWSPGTLSYEQYF.